This T cell receptor beta chain was obtained from a study of blood T cell repertoires in COVID-19. The assay was immunoSEQ multiplex PCR, and TCRdb's table has in-frame clones only and misses some. The sample shows about 180,000 clones, 80% to 90% of them seen only once. Trimming removed 3 bases from V and 4 bases from J; junction bases left unmatched: 6. The V gene's germline CDR1 is MNHEY and CDR2 SMNVEV (reference sequence). CDR3 length equals 15 residues. The receptor's source is a man aged 60 to 69 with acute or convalescent COVID-19. Sequencing was performed on peripheral blood. This chain links TRBV27 with TRBJ2-7; TRBD1 aligns across 10 bases. The CDR3 loop is CASSLGGQGRYEQYF. CDR3 DNA: TGTGCCAGCAGTTTGGGGGGACAGGGGAGGTACGAGCAGTACTTC.